What follows describes a single T cell receptor (beta chain). The antigen remains unidentified. This record comes from a study of shared clonotypes between healthy human individuals. Investigators divided CD4+ cells into CD45RA+ naive and CD45RA-negative memory subsets. General observations from the study: It was anticipated that sequencing depth would influence how many clonotypes donors shared. Blood was the only sampled material, and tissue repertoires likely differ.

Germline CDR1 reads SQVTM; CDR2 reads ANQGSEA. The CDR3 has 14 amino acids. With 3 bases removed from V and 3 bases from J, the gap between germline ends came to 14 bases. Some clones are missing from TCRdb's copy, which holds only in-frame ones; the method was immunoSEQ multiplex PCR. The data hold some 500,000 clones, with approximately 94% observed a single time. The clonotype was recovered from a woman aged 25 to 39 in good health. What was sequenced was naive CD4+ T cells sorted from blood. Subset defined: CD45RA+ positively selected. The chain uses TRBV29-1 and TRBJ1-2, with D maybe TRBD1 (5 bases). The CDR3 DNA reads TGCAGCGTTGACCGACAGAGAAGGGACTATGGCTACACCTTC. The encoded protein is CSVDRQRRDYGYTF.